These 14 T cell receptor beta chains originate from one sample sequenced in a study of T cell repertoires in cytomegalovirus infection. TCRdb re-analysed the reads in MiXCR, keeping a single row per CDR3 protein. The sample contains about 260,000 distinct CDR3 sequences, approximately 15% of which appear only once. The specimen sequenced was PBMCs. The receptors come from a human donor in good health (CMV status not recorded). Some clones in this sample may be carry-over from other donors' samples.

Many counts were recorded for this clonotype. The CDR3 spells CASSRWTANTPYGYTF. In DNA form, the CDR3 reads TGTGCCAGCAGCAGATGGACAGCAAACACACCCTATGGCTACACCTTC. The rearrangement uses TRBV7-9 and TRBJ1-2; D is perhaps TRBD1 (6 bases). Trimming shortened V by 5 bases and J by 4 bases, and 20 bases separated the two germline ends. The germline V gene encodes CDR1 SEHNR and CDR2 FQNEAQ (reference sequence). The CDR3 runs to 16 residues.

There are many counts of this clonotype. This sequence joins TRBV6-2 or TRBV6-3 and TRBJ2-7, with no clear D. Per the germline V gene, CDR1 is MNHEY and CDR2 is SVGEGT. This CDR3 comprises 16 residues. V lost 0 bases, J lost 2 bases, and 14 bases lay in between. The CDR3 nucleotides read TGTGCCAGCAGTTACTCGTCTCTTATGGGGACCTACGAGCAGTACTTC. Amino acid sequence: CASSYSSLMGTYEQYF.

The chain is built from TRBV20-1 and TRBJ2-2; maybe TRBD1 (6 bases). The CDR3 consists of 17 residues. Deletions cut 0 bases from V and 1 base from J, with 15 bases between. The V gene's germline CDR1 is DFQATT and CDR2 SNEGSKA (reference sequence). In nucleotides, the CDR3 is TGCAGTGCTAGAGATAGGGGGAAGGGGGAGAACACCGGGGAGCTGTTTTTT. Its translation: CSARDRGKGENTGELFF.

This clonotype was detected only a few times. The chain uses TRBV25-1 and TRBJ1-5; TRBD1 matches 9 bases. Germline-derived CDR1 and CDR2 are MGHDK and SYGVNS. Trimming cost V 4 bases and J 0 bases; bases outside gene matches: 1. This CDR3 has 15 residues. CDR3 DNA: TGTGCCAGCAGTGGGGGACAGGGTAGCAATCAGCCCCAGCATTTT. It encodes CASSGGQGSNQPQHF.

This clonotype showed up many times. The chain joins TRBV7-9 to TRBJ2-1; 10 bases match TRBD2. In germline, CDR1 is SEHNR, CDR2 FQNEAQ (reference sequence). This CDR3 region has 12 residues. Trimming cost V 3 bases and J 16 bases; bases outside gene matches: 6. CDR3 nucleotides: TGTGCCAGCAGCTTGGATAGCGGGAGGTCTTTCTTC. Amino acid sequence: CASSLDSGRSFF.

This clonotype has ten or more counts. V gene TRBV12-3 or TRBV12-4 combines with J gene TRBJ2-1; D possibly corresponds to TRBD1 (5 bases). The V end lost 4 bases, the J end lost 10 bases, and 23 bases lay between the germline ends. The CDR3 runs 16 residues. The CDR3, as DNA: TGTGCCAGCAGTTACTCAAGGGGAAAGGGCCTTCGGGAGCAGTTCTTC. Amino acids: CASSYSRGKGLREQFF.

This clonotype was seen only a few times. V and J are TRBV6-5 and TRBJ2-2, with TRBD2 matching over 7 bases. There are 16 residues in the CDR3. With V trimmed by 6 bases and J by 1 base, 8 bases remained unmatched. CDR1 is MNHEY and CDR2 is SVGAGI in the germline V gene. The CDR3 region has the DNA TGTGCCAGCAGCCCCGAGAGCGGGAAGAACACCGGGGAGCTGTTTTTT. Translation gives CASSPESGKNTGELFF.

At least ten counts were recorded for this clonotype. The CDR3 spells CASSLAGDGQPQHF. CDR3 DNA: TGTGCCAGCAGCTTAGCGGGGGACGGCCAGCCCCAGCATTTT. The chain recombines TRBV7-9 with TRBJ1-5; possible D gene TRBD1, 5 bases. CDR3 length equals 14 residues. Germline-derived CDR1 and CDR2 are SEHNR and FQNEAQ (reference sequence). V lost 0 bases, J lost 7 bases, and 10 bases lay in between.

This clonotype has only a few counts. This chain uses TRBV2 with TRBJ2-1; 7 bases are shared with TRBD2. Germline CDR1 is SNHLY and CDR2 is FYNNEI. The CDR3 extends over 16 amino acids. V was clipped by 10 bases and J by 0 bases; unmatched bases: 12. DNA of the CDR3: TGTGCCAACGAGAGGCCACTAGCGCTCTCCTACAATGAGCAGTTCTTC. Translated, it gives CANERPLALSYNEQFF.

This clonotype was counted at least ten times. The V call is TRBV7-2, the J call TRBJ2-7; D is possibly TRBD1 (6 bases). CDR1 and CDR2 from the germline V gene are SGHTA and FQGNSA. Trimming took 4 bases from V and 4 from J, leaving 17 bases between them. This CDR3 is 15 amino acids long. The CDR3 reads CASSSGHTIDYEQYF. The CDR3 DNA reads TGTGCCAGCAGCTCGGGACATACAATAGATTACGAGCAGTACTTC.

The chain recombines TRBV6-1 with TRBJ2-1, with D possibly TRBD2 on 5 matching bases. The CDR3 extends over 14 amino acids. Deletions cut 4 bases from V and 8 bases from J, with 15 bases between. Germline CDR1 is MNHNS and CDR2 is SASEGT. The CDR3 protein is CASSASTRSYEQFF. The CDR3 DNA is TGTGCCAGCAGTGCCTCAACTAGATCCTATGAGCAGTTCTTC.

CDR3 bases: TGTGCCAGCAGTCAGGACTCTTTCTACGAGCAGTACTTC. Protein product: CASSQDSFYEQYF. The V gene is TRBV28, the J gene TRBJ2-7; TRBD2 is a possible D gene (5 bases). CDR1 MDHEN and CDR2 SYDVKM come from the germline V gene. The length of the CDR3 is 13 residues. The V end lost 5 bases, the J end lost 3 bases, and 11 bases lay between the germline ends.

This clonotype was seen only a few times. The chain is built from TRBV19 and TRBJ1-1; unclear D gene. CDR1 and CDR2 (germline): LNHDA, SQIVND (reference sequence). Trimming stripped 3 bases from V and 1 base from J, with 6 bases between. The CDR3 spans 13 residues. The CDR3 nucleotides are TGTGCCAGTAGTATGGTAGGGAACACTGAAGCTTTCTTT. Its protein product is CASSMVGNTEAFF.

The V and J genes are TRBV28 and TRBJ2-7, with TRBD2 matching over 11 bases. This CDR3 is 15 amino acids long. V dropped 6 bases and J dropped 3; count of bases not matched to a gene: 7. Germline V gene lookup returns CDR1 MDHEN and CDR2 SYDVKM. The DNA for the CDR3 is TGTGCCAGCAGGCTTCCTAGCGGGAGGAGCTACGAGCAGTACTTC. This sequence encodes CASRLPSGRSYEQYF. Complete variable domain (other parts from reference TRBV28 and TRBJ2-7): DVKVTQSSRYLVKRTGEKVFLECVQDMDHENMFWYRQDPGLGLRLIYFSYDVKMKEKGDIPEGYSVSREKKERFSLILESASTNQTSMYLCASRLPSGRSYEQYFGPGTRLTVT.